This T cell receptor beta chain was found in a study of CD4 and CD8 cells across lung adenocarcinoma regions (dated by TCRdb to 2017 to 2018). Looking at the study overall: The study examined intratumor heterogeneity of the T cell receptor repertoire by comparing tumor centers with tumor margins.

Of note for this clonotype: No antigen is known for it. No per-base quality is available; no much larger clone lies one base away.

The library was built by means of PCR. TCRdb lists the instrument as HiSeq X Ten. The public reads were run again by TCRdb, first through fastp at Q25 and then through MiXCR, and only productive beta chains were kept. Each entry merges the rows of one CDR3 protein and shows their most common DNA and genes. For this sample there are around 4,000 distinct CDR3 sequences; almost 65% appear just once. The ten top clones hold 15% to 20% of the sample. Donors were patients with localized lung adenocarcinoma, a subtype of non-small cell lung cancer. The samples were taken from the margins of localized lung adenocarcinomas. For TCR repertoire analysis, CD8+ T cells from tumor tissue were profiled separately from CD4+ T cells. V is clipped by 6 bases and J by 2 bases, and the sequence between their germline boundaries is 13 bases long. The CDR3 sequence holds 15 residues, the cysteine and phenylalanine included. The sequence is cut down to CDR3 DNA, 45 bases in frame from base 1.

The clonotype comes from a female donor with lung adenocarcinoma. The CD4 and CD8 labels of this study may be unreliable. The chain was built from TRBV12-3 or TRBV12-4 and TRBJ2-2, with the D call tentatively TRBD1 or TRBD2, each fitting 5 bases. The material sequenced was CD8+ T cells from the margin of a lung tumor. Reading the label with the study, this specimen's cell subset or site is: tumor margin region. This receptor carries the CDR3 CASRQGEFNTGELFF. At the DNA level, the sequence is TGTGCCAGCAGGCAAGGGGAGTTCAACACCGGGGAGCTGTTTTTT.